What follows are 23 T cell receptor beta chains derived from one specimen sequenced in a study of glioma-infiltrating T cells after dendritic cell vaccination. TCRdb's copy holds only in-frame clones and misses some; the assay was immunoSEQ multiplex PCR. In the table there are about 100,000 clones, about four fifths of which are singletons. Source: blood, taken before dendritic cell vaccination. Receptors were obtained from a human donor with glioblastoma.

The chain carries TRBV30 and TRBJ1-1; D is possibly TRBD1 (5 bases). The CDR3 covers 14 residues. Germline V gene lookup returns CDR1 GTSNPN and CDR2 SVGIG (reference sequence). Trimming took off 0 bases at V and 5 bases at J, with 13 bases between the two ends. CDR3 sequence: CAWSVGGALTEAFF. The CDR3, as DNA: TGTGCCTGGAGTGTCGGGGGAGCACTGACTGAAGCTTTCTTT. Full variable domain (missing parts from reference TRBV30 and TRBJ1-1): SQTIHQWPATLVQPVGSPLSLECTVEGTSNPNLYWYRQAAGRGLQLLFYSVGIGQISSEVPQNLSASRPQDRQFILSSKKLLLSDSGFYLCAWSVGGALTEAFFGQGTRLTVV.

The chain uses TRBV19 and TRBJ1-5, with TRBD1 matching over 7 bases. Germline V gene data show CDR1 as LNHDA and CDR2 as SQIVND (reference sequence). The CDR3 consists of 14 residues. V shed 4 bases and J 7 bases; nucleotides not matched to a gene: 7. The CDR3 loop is CASSTLDRSQPQHF. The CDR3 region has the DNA TGTGCCAGTAGTACCCTGGACAGGAGCCAGCCCCAGCATTTT.

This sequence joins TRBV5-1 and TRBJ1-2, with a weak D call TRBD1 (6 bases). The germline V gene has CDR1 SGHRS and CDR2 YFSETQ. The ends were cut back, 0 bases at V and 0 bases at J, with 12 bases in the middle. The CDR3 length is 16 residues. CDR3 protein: CASSLELGAANYGYTF. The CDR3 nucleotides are TGCGCCAGCAGCTTGGAGTTGGGGGCGGCTAACTATGGCTACACCTTC.

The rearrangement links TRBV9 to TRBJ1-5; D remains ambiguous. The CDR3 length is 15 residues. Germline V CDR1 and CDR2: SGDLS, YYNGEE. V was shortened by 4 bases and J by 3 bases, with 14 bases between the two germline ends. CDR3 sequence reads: CASSSGGGNNQPQHF. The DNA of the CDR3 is TGTGCCAGCAGCTCAGGAGGAGGGAACAATCAGCCCCAGCATTTT.

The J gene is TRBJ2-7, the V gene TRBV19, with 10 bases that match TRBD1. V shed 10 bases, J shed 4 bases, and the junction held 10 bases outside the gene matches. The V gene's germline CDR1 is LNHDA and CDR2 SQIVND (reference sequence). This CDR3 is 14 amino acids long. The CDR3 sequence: CATQTGTGVYEQYF. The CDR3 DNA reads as TGTGCCACTCAAACCGGGACAGGGGTATACGAGCAGTACTTC.

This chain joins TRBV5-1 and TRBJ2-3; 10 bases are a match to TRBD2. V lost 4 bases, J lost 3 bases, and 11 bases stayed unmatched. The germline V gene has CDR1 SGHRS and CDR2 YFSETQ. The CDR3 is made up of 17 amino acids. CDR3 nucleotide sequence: TGCGCCAGCAGCGGGGGATTGAGCGGGGGGGCGACAGATACGCAGTATTTT. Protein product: CASSGGLSGGATDTQYF. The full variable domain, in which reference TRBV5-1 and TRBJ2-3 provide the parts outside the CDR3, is KAGVTQTPRYLIKTRGQQVTLSCSPISGHRSVSWYQQTPGQGLQFLFEYFSETQRNKGNFPGRFSGRQFSNSRSEMNVSTLELGDSALYLCASSGGLSGGATDTQYFGPGTRLTVL.

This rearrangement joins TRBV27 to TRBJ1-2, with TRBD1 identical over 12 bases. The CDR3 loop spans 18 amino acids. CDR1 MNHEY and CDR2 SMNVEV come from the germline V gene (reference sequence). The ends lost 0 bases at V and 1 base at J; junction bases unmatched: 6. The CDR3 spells CASSLSSGQGASNYGYTF. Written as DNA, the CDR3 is TGTGCCAGCAGTTTATCGTCGGGACAGGGGGCGAGTAACTATGGCTACACCTTC.

Here the CDR3 reads CASRSSLNYGYTF. As DNA, the CDR3 is TGTGCCAGCAGGAGCTCCCTGAACTATGGCTACACCTTC. V gene TRBV28 combines with J gene TRBJ1-2; D call uncertain. CDR3 length: 13 amino acids. Trimming left V 6 bases short and J 2 bases short, with 10 bases between. Germline V gene data show CDR1 as MDHEN and CDR2 as SYDVKM.

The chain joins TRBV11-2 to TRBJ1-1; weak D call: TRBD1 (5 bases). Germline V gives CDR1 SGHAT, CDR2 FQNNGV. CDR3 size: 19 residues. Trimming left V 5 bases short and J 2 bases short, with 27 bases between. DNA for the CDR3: TGTGCCAGCAGCGGCCGCGCGGGGCGAGGGACGTCGGCAAACACTGAAGCTTTCTTT. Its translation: CASSGRAGRGTSANTEAFF.

In DNA form, the CDR3 reads TGTGCCAGCAGCTTGGATGGCGGACTCTACGAGCAGTACTTC. Protein product: CASSLDGGLYEQYF. The V call is TRBV5-4, the J call TRBJ2-7, with D tentatively TRBD2 (5 bases). CDR3 size: 14 residues. The germline CDR1 and CDR2 sequences are SGHNT and YYREEE (reference sequence). V lost 0 bases to trimming and J lost 3 bases, with 10 bases between them. The full variable domain, in which reference TRBV5-4 and TRBJ2-7 provide the parts outside the CDR3, is ETGVTQSPTHLIKTRGQQVTLRCSSQSGHNTVSWYQQALGQGPQFIFQYYREEENGRGNFPPRFSGLQFPNYSSELNVNALELDDSALYLCASSLDGGLYEQYFGPGTRLTVT.

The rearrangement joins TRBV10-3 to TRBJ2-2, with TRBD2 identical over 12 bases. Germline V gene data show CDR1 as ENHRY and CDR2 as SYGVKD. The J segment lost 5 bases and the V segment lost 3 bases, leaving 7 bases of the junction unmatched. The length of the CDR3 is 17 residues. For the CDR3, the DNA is TGTGCCATCAGTGACCCCAGACTAGCGGGGGATACCGGGGAGCTGTTTTTT. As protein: CAISDPRLAGDTGELFF.

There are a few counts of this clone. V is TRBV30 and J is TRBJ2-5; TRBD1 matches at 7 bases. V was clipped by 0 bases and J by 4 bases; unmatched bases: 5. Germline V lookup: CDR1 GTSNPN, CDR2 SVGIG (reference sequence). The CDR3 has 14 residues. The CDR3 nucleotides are TGTGCCTGGAGTGTACCAGGGGGAATAGAGACCCAGTACTTC. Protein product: CAWSVPGGIETQYF.

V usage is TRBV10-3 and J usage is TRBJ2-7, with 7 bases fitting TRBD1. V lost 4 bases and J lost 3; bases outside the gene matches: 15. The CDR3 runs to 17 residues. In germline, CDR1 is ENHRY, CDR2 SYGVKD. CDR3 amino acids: CAISGIGVGTVIYEQYF. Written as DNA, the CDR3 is TGTGCCATCAGTGGTATTGGTGTCGGGACAGTCATCTACGAGCAGTACTTC.

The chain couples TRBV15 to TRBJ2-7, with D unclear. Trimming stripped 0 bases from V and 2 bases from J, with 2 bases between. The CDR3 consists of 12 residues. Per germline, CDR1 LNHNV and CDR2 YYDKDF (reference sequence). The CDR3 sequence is CATSRDTYEQYF. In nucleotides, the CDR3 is TGTGCCACCAGCAGAGATACCTACGAGCAGTACTTC.

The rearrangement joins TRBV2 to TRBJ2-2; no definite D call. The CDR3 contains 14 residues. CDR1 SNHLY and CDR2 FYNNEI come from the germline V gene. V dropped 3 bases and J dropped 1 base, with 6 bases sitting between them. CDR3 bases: TGTGCCAGCAGTGAGATAGTGAACACCGGGGAGCTGTTTTTT. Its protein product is CASSEIVNTGELFF.

The CDR3 spells CASSESLGGRGETQYF. The CDR3 DNA reads as TGTGCCAGCAGTGAATCCCTGGGGGGGCGGGGAGAGACCCAGTACTTC. The V gene is TRBV25-1, the J gene TRBJ2-5, with TRBD2 as a possible D gene (7 bases). Germline assignment: CDR1 MGHDK and CDR2 SYGVNS. The CDR3 is 16 residues long. V gave up 1 base and J gave up 4 bases, with 16 bases separating them. The full variable domain, in which reference TRBV25-1 and TRBJ2-5 provide the parts outside the CDR3, is EADIYQTPRYLVIGTGKKITLECSQTMGHDKMYWYQQDPGMELHLIHYSYGVNSTEKGDLSSESTVSRIRTEHFPLTLESARPSHTSQYLCASSESLGGRGETQYFGPGTRLLVL.

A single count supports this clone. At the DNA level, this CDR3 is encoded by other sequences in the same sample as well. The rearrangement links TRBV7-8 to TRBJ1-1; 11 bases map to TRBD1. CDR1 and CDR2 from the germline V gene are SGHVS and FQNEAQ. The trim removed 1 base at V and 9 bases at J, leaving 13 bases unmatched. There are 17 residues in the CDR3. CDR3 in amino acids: CASSLEQNPGTGGKAFF. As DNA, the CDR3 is TGTGCCAGCAGCTTAGAGCAAAACCCCGGGACAGGGGGAAAAGCTTTCTTT.

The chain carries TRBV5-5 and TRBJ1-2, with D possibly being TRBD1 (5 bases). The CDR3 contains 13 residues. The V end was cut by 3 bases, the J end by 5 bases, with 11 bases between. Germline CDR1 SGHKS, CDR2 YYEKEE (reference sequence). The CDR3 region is CASSSGAAYGYTF. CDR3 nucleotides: TGTGCCAGCAGCTCTGGGGCAGCTTATGGCTACACCTTC.

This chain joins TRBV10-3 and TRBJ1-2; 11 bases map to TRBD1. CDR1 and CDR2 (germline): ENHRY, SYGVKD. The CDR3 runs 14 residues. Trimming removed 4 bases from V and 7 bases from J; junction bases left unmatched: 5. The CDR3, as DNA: TGTGCCATCAGTGGGACAGGGGGCGTGATTGGCTACACCTTC. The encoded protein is CAISGTGGVIGYTF.

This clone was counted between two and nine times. CDR3 nucleotides: TGTGCCAGCAGTTCTAGCGGGTTAAACAATGAGCAGTTCTTC. This sequence encodes CASSSSGLNNEQFF. V and J are TRBV27 and TRBJ2-1, with TRBD2 matching 8 bases. CDR1 is MNHEY, CDR2 SMNVEV, per germline (reference sequence). This CDR3 is built from 14 residues. J was trimmed by 5 bases and V by 4 bases; bases with no gene match: 4.

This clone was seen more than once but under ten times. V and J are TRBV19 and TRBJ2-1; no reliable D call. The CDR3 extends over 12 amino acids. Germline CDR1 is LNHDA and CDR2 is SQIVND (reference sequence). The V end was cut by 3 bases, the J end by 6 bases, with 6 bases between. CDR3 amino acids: CASSMGTNEQFF. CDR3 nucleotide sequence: TGTGCCAGTAGTATGGGCACCAATGAGCAGTTCTTC.

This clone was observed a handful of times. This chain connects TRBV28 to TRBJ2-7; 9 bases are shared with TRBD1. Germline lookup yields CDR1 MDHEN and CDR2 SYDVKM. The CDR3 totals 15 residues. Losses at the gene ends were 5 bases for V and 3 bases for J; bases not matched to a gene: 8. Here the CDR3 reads CASSAWGTGRYEQYF. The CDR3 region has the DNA TGTGCCAGCAGTGCCTGGGGGACAGGGCGCTACGAGCAGTACTTC.

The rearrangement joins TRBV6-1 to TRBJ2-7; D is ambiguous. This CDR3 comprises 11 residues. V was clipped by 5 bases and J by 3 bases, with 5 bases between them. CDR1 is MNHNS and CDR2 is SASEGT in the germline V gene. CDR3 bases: TGTGCCAGCAGTTCAGTCTACGAGCAGTACTTC. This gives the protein CASSSVYEQYF.